The clone carrying this T cell receptor beta chain was counted between two and nine times. Its antigen is still unknown. This may come from a read error, since a much larger clone is one base off. Researchers took RNA transcripts and amplified the TCR beta CDR3 regions from them. The HTBI primer set served for first-round RT-PCR of the TCR CDR3. TCRdb passed the multiplex PCR reads through MiXCR, listing each CDR3 protein once. The sample lists hundreds of thousands of distinct CDR3 sequences, 40% to 55% seen once, with just over 8% in the top ten. The entry originates in a study of T cells in Graves' hyperthyroidism and ophthalmopathy. CDR3 length: 13 residues. The V end lost 6 bases, the J end lost 5 bases, and 13 bases lay between the germline ends. The germline gives CDR1 SNHLY, CDR2 FYNNEI. Regarding the study as a whole: Blood also carried most thyroid clonotypes expanded above 0.001.

This TCR was sampled from a woman in her late teens or twenties with Graves' hyperthyroidism. The J gene is TRBJ1-1, the V gene TRBV2; D gene uncertain. Sequencing used peripheral blood or thyroid tissue (not recorded which). The CDR3 loop reads CASRYQLGTEAFF. DNA of the CDR3: TGTGCCAGCAGGTACCAACTGGGAACTGAAGCTTTCTTT.